Below, 13 T cell receptor beta chains from the same sample are listed, as sequenced in a study of blood T cell repertoires in COVID-19. Using immunoSEQ multiplex PCR, the repertoire was profiled, and TCRdb retains in-frame clones only, with some absent. Among roughly 290,000 clones listed, 75% to 90% were seen once. Sequenced material: PBMCs or T cells enriched from blood (not recorded which). The receptors originated from a woman aged 40 to 50 who had recovered from COVID-19.

This chain links TRBV18 with TRBJ1-1; TRBD1 might be the D (6 bases). Trimming stripped 5 bases from V and 4 bases from J, with 17 bases between. Germline V gives CDR1 KGHSH, CDR2 LQKENI. This CDR3 spans 15 amino acids. The CDR3 coding sequence is TGTGCCAGCTCAACTACCAGGGGTAACAGCACTGAAGCTTTCTTT. This codes for CASSTTRGNSTEAFF.

The chain is built from TRBV30 and TRBJ1-1; 7 nucleotides align to TRBD1. Germline CDR1 is GTSNPN and CDR2 is SVGIG (reference sequence). The CDR3 sequence is 16 residues long. With 4 bases clipped from V and 1 base from J, the junction kept 12 bases outside the gene matches. The CDR3 nucleotides are TGTGCCTGGATAGAAAAACCAGGGGGTAAGAACACTGAAGCTTTCTTT. Translated: CAWIEKPGGKNTEAFF.

The gene calls are TRBV18 and TRBJ1-4; no clear D gene. This CDR3 is built from 15 residues. The V gene lost 2 bases and the J gene lost 7 bases, with 14 bases spanning the gap. The germline gives CDR1 KGHSH, CDR2 LQKENI. The CDR3 reads CASSPSGRFGEKLFF. The CDR3, as DNA: TGTGCCAGCTCACCATCGGGGAGGTTTGGTGAAAAACTGTTTTTT.

This chain connects TRBV14 to TRBJ1-1, with D possibly being TRBD1 (6 bases). Per the germline V gene, CDR1 is SGHDN and CDR2 is FVKESK. CDR3 size: 13 residues. V lost 4 bases and J lost 3, with 9 bases in between. CDR3 sequence (DNA): TGTGCCAGCAGCCTCAACAGGGACACTGAAGCTTTCTTT. Translation: CASSLNRDTEAFF.

The rearrangement links TRBV5-1 to TRBJ2-3; perhaps TRBD1 as D (6 bases). CDR1 is SGHRS, CDR2 YFSETQ, per germline. Trimming took 2 bases from V and 6 from J, leaving 10 bases between them. CDR3 size: 13 residues. The CDR3 coding sequence is TGCGCCAGCAGCTTTTGGGGGCGTGATACGCAGTATTTT. It translates to CASSFWGRDTQYF.

The chain employs TRBV18 and TRBJ2-7; 15 nucleotides line up with TRBD2. Germline values: CDR1 KGHSH, CDR2 LQKENI. The length of the CDR3 is 15 residues. Trimming removed 3 bases from V and 5 bases from J; junction bases left unmatched: 2. As DNA, the CDR3 is TGTGCCAGCTCACCCGGACTAGCGGGAGGGCACGAGCAGTACTTC. Its translation is CASSPGLAGGHEQYF.

V gene TRBV27 combines with J gene TRBJ1-5; possibly TRBD1 for D (5 bases). The germline gives CDR1 MNHEY, CDR2 SMNVEV (reference sequence). Trimming removed 6 bases at V and 4 bases at J, with 10 bases between. CDR3 length: 13 residues. The CDR3 region is CASRKTDNQPQHF. DNA of the CDR3: TGTGCCAGCAGGAAGACAGATAATCAGCCCCAGCATTTT.

The chain has TRBV5-1 and TRBJ2-2, with a possible D match to TRBD2 (5 bases). Germline assignment: CDR1 SGHRS and CDR2 YFSETQ. The CDR3 runs 15 residues. The V and J ends lost 2 bases and 0 bases respectively, with 8 bases between them. As DNA, the CDR3 is TGCGCCAGCAGCTTTGAGGGCTCGAACACCGGGGAGCTGTTTTTT. Its translation is CASSFEGSNTGELFF.

The chain links TRBV9 to TRBJ1-3; 7 positions agree with TRBD1. V dropped 4 bases and J dropped 0; count of bases not matched to a gene: 4. The CDR3 loop spans 15 amino acids. Germline CDR1 and CDR2: SGDLS and YYNGEE. The CDR3 sequence: CASSSRQGSGNTIYF. Here the CDR3 DNA reads TGTGCCAGCAGCTCCCGACAGGGCTCTGGAAACACCATATATTTT.

The chain carries TRBV18 and TRBJ2-3, with 7 bases lining up with TRBD1. The CDR3 loop spans 13 amino acids. The germline CDR1 and CDR2 sequences are KGHSH and LQKENI. V lost 3 bases, J lost 6 bases, and 3 bases stayed unmatched. The CDR3 nucleotides read TGTGCCAGCTCACCCGGGACAGCCGATACGCAGTATTTT. This translates into CASSPGTADTQYF.

The chain joins TRBV5-1 to TRBJ1-2; 7 bases agree with TRBD1. The germline gives CDR1 SGHRS, CDR2 YFSETQ. There are 14 residues in the CDR3. The J segment lost 5 bases and the V segment lost 0 bases, leaving 4 bases of the junction unmatched. CDR3 residues: CASSLEQGRYGYTF. The CDR3 coding sequence is TGCGCCAGCAGCTTGGAACAGGGGAGGTATGGCTACACCTTC.

This chain connects TRBV6-2 or TRBV6-3 to TRBJ2-1, with D perhaps matching TRBD1 (6 bases). This CDR3 contains 15 residues. Per germline, CDR1 MNHEY and CDR2 SVGEGT. Trimming stripped 8 bases from V and 0 bases from J, with 14 bases between. CDR3 nucleotide sequence: TGTGCCAGCGGCCGGAACAGGGTCTCCTACAATGAGCAGTTCTTC. Translating gives CASGRNRVSYNEQFF.

The chain employs TRBV7-2 and TRBJ1-1; D gene uncertain. V was pared by 6 bases and J by 0 bases, with 11 bases between. Germline V gene data show CDR1 as SGHTA and CDR2 as FQGNSA. The CDR3 contains 14 residues. CDR3 sequence reads: CASSPHRMNTEAFF. The CDR3, as DNA: TGTGCCAGCAGTCCACACCGCATGAACACTGAAGCTTTCTTT.